This TCR beta chain was captured by sequencing in a study of blood T cell repertoires in COVID-19. On the study more broadly: T cells, B-cell-depleted T cells, or PBMCs provided the cDNA or gDNA that served as material.

Germline V gives CDR1 MDHEN, CDR2 SYDVKM. Germline trimming cut 7 bases from V and 6 bases from J; bases unmatched to any gene: 6. The CDR3 consists of 13 residues. Some clones are missing from TCRdb's copy, which holds only in-frame ones; the method was immunoSEQ multiplex PCR. This sample carries under 350,000 clones, 80% to 90% of them seen once, and the ten largest clones take around 4.2%. Cohorts were assigned according to the clinical history that participants reported. J is TRBJ2-1 and V is TRBV28, with 7 nucleotides matching TRBD2. The sequence derives from a woman aged 35 to 49 with acute COVID-19. Material: PBMCs or T cells enriched from blood (not recorded which). CDR3 bases: TGTGCCAGCATTAAGCCGGGGGGCAATGAGCAGTTCTTC. Translated, it gives CASIKPGGNEQFF.